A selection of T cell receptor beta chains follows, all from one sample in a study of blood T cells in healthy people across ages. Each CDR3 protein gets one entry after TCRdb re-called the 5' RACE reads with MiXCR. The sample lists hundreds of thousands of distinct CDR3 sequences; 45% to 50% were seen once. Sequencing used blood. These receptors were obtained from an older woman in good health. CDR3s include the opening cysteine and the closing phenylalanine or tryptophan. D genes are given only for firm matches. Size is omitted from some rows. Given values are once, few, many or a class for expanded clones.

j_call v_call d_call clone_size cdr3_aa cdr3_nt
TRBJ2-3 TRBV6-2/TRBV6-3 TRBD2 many CASSYSPKEDSGRASTDTQYF TGTGCCAGCAGTTACTCGCCTAAAGAGGACAGCGGGAGGGCTAGCACAGATACGCAGTATTTT
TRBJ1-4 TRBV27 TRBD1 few CASRKTGAEKLFF TGTGCCAGCAGGAAAACAGGGGCTGAAAAACTGTTTTTT
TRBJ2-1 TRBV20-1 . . CSAMGGRGSYNEQFF TGCAGTGCTATGGGGGGAAGGGGGTCCTACAATGAGCAGTTCTTC
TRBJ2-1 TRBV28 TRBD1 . CASSSYPGQGFNEQFF TGTGCCAGCAGTTCTTACCCGGGACAGGGGTTCAATGAGCAGTTCTTC
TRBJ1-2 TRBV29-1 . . CSVDAVLGLGYTF TGCAGCGTTGACGCGGTACTTGGGCTCGGCTACACCTTC
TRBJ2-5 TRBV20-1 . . CSFIAANQETQYF TGCAGTTTCATCGCCGCCAACCAAGAGACCCAGTACTTC
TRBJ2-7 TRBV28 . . CASSLTGRTKNYEQYF TGTGCCAGCAGTTTAACAGGTCGGACTAAAAACTACGAGCAGTACTTC
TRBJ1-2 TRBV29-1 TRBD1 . CSVVGDRALSAQGNTF TGCAGCGTTGTAGGGGACAGGGCTTTGAGTGCCCAAGGCAACACCTTC
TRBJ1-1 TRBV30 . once CAQWGGGRGTEAFF TGTGCCCAGTGGGGAGGGGGAAGAGGCACTGAAGCTTTCTTT
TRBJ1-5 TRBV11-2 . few CASSFRGDNQPQHF TGTGCCAGCAGCTTCCGGGGCGACAATCAGCCCCAGCATTTT
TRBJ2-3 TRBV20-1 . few CSASREWADTQYF TGCAGTGCTAGCCGGGAGTGGGCAGATACGCAGTATTTT
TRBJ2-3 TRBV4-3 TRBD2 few CASSQDSREVQYF TGCGCCAGCAGCCAAGATTCTCGGGAGGTGCAGTATTTT
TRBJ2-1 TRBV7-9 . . CASSLSGRHNEQFF TGTGCCAGCAGCTTATCAGGGCGACACAATGAGCAGTTCTTC
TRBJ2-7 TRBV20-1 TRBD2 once CSAMGSGKFWQYF TGCAGTGCTATGGGTAGCGGGAAATTCTGGCAGTACTTC
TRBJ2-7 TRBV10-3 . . CAISEGPSGYGQYF TGTGCCATCAGTGAGGGACCCTCAGGATACGGGCAGTACTTC
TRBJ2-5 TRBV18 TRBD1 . CASSQTGSREQYF TGTGCCAGCTCACAGACAGGGTCTAGGGAGCAGTACTTC
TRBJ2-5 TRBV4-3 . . CASSQVGREQYF TGCGCCAGCAGCCAAGTCGGAAGAGAGCAGTACTTC
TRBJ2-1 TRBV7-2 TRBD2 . CASSLTRLAGGHAYNEQFF TGTGCCAGCAGCTTAACCAGACTAGCGGGAGGACACGCCTACAATGAGCAGTTCTTC
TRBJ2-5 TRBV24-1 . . CATSVTGSKETQYF TGTGCCACCAGTGTTACAGGTTCCAAAGAGACCCAGTACTTC
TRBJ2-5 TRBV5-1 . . CASRSTINEQYF TGCGCCAGCAGAAGTACCATCAATGAGCAGTACTTC
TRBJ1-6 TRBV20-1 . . CSARVTTVFSPLHF TGCAGTGCTAGAGTCACGACGGTATTCTCACCCCTCCACTTT
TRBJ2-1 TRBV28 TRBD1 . CASSSQKRGRRANEQFF TGTGCCAGCAGTTCCCAAAAGAGGGGGCGCCGGGCAAATGAGCAGTTCTTC
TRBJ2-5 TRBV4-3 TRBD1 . CASSQSLPGTGAETQYF TGCGCCAGCAGCCAAAGTCTTCCCGGGACAGGGGCAGAGACCCAGTACTTC
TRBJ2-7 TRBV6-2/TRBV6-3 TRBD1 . CASTKLTGTAEQYF TGTGCCAGCACCAAATTAACGGGGACAGCCGAGCAGTACTTC
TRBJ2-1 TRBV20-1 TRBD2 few CSARGASGTTEQFF TGCAGTGCTAGAGGGGCTAGCGGCACGACTGAGCAGTTCTTC
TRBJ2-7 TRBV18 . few CASSPSFVDEQYF TGTGCCAGCTCACCATCCTTTGTGGACGAGCAGTACTTC
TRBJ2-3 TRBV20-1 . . CSARARVPTQYF TGCAGTGCTAGAGCGCGGGTACCGACGCAGTATTTT
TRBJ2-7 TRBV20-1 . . CSARDRPSKGYEQYF TGCAGTGCTAGAGATAGACCTAGTAAAGGCTACGAGCAGTACTTC
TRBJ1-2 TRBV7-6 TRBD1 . CASSLTPGTAYYGYTF TGTGCCAGCAGCTTAACCCCCGGGACAGCTTATTATGGCTACACCTTC
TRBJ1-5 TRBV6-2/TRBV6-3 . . CASCLGYSNQPQHF TGTGCCAGCTGTTTGGGGTATAGCAATCAGCCCCAGCATTTT
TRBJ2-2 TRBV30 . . CAWSVRRTAVGGELFF TGTGCCTGGAGTGTACGACGGACAGCGGTTGGCGGGGAGCTGTTTTTT
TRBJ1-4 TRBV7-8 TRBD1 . CASSDRTGSTNEKLFF TGTGCCAGCAGCGATCGGACAGGATCAACTAATGAAAAACTGTTTTTT
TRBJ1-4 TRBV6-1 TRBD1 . CASNPYRDRGRGNEKLFF TGTGCCAGCAACCCCTACCGGGACAGGGGTAGAGGGAATGAAAAACTGTTTTTT
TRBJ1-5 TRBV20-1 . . CSAIPRRDSNQPQHF TGCAGTGCCATCCCTCGGCGTGATAGCAATCAGCCCCAGCATTTT
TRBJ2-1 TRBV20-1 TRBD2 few CSARNDRLAPYYYNEQFF TGCAGTGCTAGGAATGATCGACTAGCCCCCTACTACTACAATGAGCAGTTCTTC
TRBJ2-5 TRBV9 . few CASSVGVAAYNEQYF TGTGCCAGCAGCGTAGGGGTAGCTGCTTACAATGAGCAGTACTTC
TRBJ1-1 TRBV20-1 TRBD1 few CSARRRDRMNTEAFF TGCAGTGCGAGGAGGAGGGACAGAATGAACACTGAAGCTTTCTTT
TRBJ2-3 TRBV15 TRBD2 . CATSRGLATQYF TGTGCCACCAGCAGGGGACTAGCGACGCAGTATTTT
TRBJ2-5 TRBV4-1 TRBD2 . CASSSTSGNQETQYF TGCGCCAGCAGCTCCACTAGCGGGAACCAAGAGACCCAGTACTTC
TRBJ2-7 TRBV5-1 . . CASSLAPGFYGQYF TGCGCCAGCAGCTTGGCTCCAGGGTTCTACGGGCAGTACTTC
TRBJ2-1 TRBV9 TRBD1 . CASSTKTGGRGAVNEQFF TGTGCCAGCAGCACGAAAACAGGGGGCCGCGGGGCAGTGAATGAGCAGTTCTTC